These T cell receptor beta chains were read from a single sample in a study of response to subunit inactivated influenza vaccine. TCRdb re-called the RT-PCR reads through MiXCR, storing one row per CDR3 protein. This table has about 780,000 distinct CDR3 sequences, around 18% appearing once. The material was PBMCs from blood, obtained approximately 5 days after vaccination. The source is a man between 45 and 60 years old who received an inactivated influenza vaccine. The CDR3 runs from the conserved cysteine through the conserved F or W. The D gene is left open where the match is weak. Size values are once, few and many counts, or a class for expanded clones, and some rows have none.

cdr3_aa: CASSSTSEYTDTQYF; cdr3_nt: TGCGCCAGCAGCTCGACTAGCGAATACACAGATACGCAGTATTTT; v_call: TRBV5-1; j_call: TRBJ2-3; d_call: TRBD2; clone_size: few
cdr3_aa: CSVLPSGSHKQYF; cdr3_nt: TGCAGCGTCCTTCCTTCAGGGTCTCACAAGCAGTACTTC; v_call: TRBV29-1; j_call: TRBJ2-7; d_call: -; clone_size: few
cdr3_aa: CASSDRVAQFF; cdr3_nt: TGTGCCAGCAGCGACAGGGTTGCGCAGTTCTTC; v_call: TRBV2; j_call: TRBJ2-1; d_call: TRBD1; clone_size: -
cdr3_aa: CASSPPQGYLADTQYF; cdr3_nt: TGTGCCAGCAGCCCCCCTCAGGGTTATCTCGCAGATACGCAGTATTTT; v_call: TRBV3-1; j_call: TRBJ2-3; d_call: -; clone_size: -
cdr3_aa: CASLTQGGGTGELFF; cdr3_nt: TGTGCCAGCTTAACTCAGGGTGGCGGCACCGGGGAGCTGTTTTTT; v_call: TRBV28; j_call: TRBJ2-2; d_call: -; clone_size: few
cdr3_aa: CASSYSSGEGETQYF; cdr3_nt: TGCGCCAGCAGCTACTCTAGCGGGGAGGGAGAGACCCAGTACTTC; v_call: TRBV4-1; j_call: TRBJ2-5; d_call: TRBD2; clone_size: few
cdr3_aa: CSARDGKRTYEQYF; cdr3_nt: TGCAGTGCTAGAGATGGGAAGCGGACCTACGAGCAGTACTTC; v_call: TRBV20-1; j_call: TRBJ2-7; d_call: -; clone_size: few
cdr3_aa: CASSSHTGPNEKLFF; cdr3_nt: TGTGCCAGCAGTTCACACACCGGGCCAAATGAAAAACTGTTTTTT; v_call: TRBV12-3/TRBV12-4; j_call: TRBJ1-4; d_call: -; clone_size: many
cdr3_aa: CASSFGQRAYEQYF; cdr3_nt: TGTGCCAGCAGTTTTGGACAGCGCGCCTACGAGCAGTACTTC; v_call: TRBV12-3/TRBV12-4; j_call: TRBJ2-7; d_call: -; clone_size: many
cdr3_aa: CSAGTDRSTGGGYTF; cdr3_nt: TGCAGTGCTGGGACCGACAGGTCCACCGGGGGTGGCTACACCTTC; v_call: TRBV20-1; j_call: TRBJ1-2; d_call: -; clone_size: few
cdr3_aa: CSAKNRGRTDEQFF; cdr3_nt: TGCAGTGCGAAAAACAGGGGGCGTACGGATGAGCAGTTCTTC; v_call: TRBV20-1; j_call: TRBJ2-1; d_call: TRBD1; clone_size: -
cdr3_aa: CASSLGAVSTDTQYF; cdr3_nt: TGTGCCAGCAGCTTGGGGGCAGTGAGCACAGATACGCAGTATTTT; v_call: TRBV5-4; j_call: TRBJ2-3; d_call: -; clone_size: -
cdr3_aa: CSAREPVGAAGYTF; cdr3_nt: TGCAGTGCTAGAGAGCCAGTCGGGGCCGCTGGCTACACCTTC; v_call: TRBV20-1; j_call: TRBJ1-2; d_call: -; clone_size: few
cdr3_aa: CASRMTGVYNSPLHF; cdr3_nt: TGTGCCAGCAGGATGACAGGGGTATATAATTCACCCCTCCACTTT; v_call: TRBV12-3/TRBV12-4; j_call: TRBJ1-6; d_call: TRBD1; clone_size: many
cdr3_aa: CAEGGLAANTGELFF; cdr3_nt: TGTGCCGAGGGGGGTCTAGCGGCGAACACCGGGGAGCTGTTTTTT; v_call: TRBV7-2; j_call: TRBJ2-2; d_call: -; clone_size: few